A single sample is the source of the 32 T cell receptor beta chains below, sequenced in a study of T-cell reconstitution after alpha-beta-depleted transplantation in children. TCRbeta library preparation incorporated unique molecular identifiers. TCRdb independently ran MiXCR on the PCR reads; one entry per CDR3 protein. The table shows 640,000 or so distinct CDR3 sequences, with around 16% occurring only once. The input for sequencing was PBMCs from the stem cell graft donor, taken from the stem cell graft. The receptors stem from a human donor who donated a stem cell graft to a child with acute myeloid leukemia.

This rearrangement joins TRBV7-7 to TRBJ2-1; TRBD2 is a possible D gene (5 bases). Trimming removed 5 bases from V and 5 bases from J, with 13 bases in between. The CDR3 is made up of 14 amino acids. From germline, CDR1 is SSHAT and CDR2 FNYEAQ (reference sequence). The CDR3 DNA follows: TGTGCCAGCAGCCTTACTTGGGGAGACAATGAGCAGTTCTTC. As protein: CASSLTWGDNEQFF.

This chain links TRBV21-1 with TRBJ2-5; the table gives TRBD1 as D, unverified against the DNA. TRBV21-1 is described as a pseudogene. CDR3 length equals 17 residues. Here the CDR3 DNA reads TGTGCCAGCAGCGACCAGTCCGGACAGGGGGCTTCAGAGACCCAGTACTTC. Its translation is CASSDQSGQGASETQYF.

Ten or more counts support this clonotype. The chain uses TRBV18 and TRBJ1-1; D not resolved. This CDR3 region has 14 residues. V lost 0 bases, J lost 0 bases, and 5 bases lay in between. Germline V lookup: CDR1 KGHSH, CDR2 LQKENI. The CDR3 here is CASSPPPMNTEAFF. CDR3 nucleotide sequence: TGTGCCAGCTCACCACCGCCAATGAACACTGAAGCTTTCTTT.

The CDR3 coding sequence is TGTGCCAGCAGTGATAGGAAACAGATGGGGAACTACAATGAGCAGTTCTTC. It yields the protein CASSDRKQMGNYNEQFF. V and J are TRBV25-1 and TRBJ2-1; D is ambiguous. CDR3 length: 17 residues. The germline gives CDR1 MGHDK, CDR2 SYGVNS. Deletions cut 3 bases from V and 3 bases from J, with 18 bases between. Full variable domain (rest looked up from reference TRBV25-1 and TRBJ2-1): EADIYQTPRYLVIGTGKKITLECSQTMGHDKMYWYQQDPGMELHLIHYSYGVNSTEKGDLSSESTVSRIRTEHFPLTLESARPSHTSQYLCASSDRKQMGNYNEQFFGPGTRLTVL.

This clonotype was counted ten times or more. The CDR3: CSVAPGGSYNEQFF. Here the CDR3 DNA reads TGCAGCGTCGCCCCGGGGGGCTCCTACAATGAGCAGTTCTTC. The chain links TRBV29-1 to TRBJ2-1, with 7 bases fitting TRBD2. The CDR3 has 14 amino acids. After removal of 6 bases from V and 0 bases from J, the junction contained 5 bases not matched to a gene. Germline CDR1 SQVTM, CDR2 ANQGSEA.

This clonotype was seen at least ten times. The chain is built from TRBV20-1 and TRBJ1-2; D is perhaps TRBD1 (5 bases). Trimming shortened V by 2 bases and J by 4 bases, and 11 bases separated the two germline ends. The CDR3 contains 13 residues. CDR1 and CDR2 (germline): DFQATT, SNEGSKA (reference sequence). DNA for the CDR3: TGCAGTGCTAGAAACAGGATCGTCTATGGCTACACCTTC. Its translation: CSARNRIVYGYTF.

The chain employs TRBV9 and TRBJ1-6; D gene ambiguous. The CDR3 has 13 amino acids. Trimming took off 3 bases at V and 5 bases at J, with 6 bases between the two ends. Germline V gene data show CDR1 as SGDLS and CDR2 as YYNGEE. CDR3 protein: CASSERNNSPLHF. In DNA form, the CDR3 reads TGTGCCAGCAGCGAGAGGAATAATTCACCCCTCCACTTT.

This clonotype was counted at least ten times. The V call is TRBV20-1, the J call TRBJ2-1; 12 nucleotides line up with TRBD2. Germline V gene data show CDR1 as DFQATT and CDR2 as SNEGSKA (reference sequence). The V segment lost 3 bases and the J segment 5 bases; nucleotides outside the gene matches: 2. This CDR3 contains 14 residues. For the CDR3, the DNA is TGCAGTGCTAGCCGACTAGCGGGGGACAATGAGCAGTTCTTC. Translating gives CSASRLAGDNEQFF.

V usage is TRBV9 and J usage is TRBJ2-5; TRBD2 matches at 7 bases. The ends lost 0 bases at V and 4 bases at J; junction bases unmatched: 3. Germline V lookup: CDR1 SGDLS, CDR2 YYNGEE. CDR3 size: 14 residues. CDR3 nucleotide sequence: TGTGCCAGCAGCGTAGAAGTAGCGGGAGAGACCCAGTACTTC. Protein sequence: CASSVEVAGETQYF. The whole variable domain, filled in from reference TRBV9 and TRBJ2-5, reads DSGVTQTPKHLITATGQRVTLRCSPRSGDLSVYWYQQSLDQGLQFLIQYYNGEERAKGNILERFSAQQFPDLHSELNLSSLELGDSALYFCASSVEVAGETQYFGPGTRLLVL.

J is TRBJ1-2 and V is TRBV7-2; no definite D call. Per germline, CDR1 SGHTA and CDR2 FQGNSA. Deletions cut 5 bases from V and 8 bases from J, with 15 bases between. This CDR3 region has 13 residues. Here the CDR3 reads CASSQGPGNGYTF. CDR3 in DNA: TGTGCCAGCAGCCAAGGGCCCGGGAACGGCTACACCTTC. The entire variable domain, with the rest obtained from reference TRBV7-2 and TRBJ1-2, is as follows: GAGVSQSPSNKVTEKGKDVELRCDPISGHTALYWYRQSLGQGLEFLIYFQGNSAPDKSGLPSDRFSAERTGGSVSTLTIQRTQQEDSAVYLCASSQGPGNGYTFGSGTRLTVV.

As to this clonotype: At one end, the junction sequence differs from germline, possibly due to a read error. The CDR3 bases are TGTGCCATCAGTATCGGGACAGGGCAATTTTTATCCTCCTACAATGAGCAGTTCTTC. Residues: CAISIGTGQFLSSYNEQFF. V is TRBV12-3 or TRBV12-4 and J is TRBJ2-1, with 9 bases lining up with TRBD1. The CDR3 runs 19 residues.

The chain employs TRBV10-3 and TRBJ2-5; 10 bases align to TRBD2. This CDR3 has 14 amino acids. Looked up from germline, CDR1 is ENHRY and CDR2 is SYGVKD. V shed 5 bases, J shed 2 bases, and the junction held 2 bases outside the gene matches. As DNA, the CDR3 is TGTGCCATCAGTAATAGCGGGGGGCAAGAGACCCAGTACTTC. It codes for CAISNSGGQETQYF.

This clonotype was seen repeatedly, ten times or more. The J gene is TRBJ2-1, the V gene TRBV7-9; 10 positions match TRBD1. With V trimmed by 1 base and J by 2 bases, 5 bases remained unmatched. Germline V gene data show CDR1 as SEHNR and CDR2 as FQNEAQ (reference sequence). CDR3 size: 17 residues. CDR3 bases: TGTGCCAGCAGCTTAGTTCTGGGACAGGGGACCTACAATGAGCAGTTCTTC. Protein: CASSLVLGQGTYNEQFF.

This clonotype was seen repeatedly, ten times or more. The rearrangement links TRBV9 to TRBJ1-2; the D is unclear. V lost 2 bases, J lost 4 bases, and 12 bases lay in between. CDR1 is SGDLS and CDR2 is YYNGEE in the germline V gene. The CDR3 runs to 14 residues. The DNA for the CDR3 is TGTGCCAGCAGCGTCGGAGGTGCAGCCTATGGCTACACCTTC. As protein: CASSVGGAAYGYTF.

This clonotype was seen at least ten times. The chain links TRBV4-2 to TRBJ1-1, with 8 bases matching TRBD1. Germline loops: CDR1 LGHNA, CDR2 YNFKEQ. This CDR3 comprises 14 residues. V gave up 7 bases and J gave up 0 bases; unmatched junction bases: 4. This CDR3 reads CASTGQGLNTEAFF. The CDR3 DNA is TGTGCCAGCACCGGACAGGGCTTGAACACTGAAGCTTTCTTT.

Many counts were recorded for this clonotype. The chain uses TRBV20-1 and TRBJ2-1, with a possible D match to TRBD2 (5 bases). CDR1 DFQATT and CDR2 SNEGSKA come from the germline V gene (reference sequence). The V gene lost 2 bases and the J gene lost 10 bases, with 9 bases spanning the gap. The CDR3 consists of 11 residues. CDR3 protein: CSARTRMEQFF. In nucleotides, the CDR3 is TGCAGTGCTAGAACTAGAATGGAGCAGTTCTTC.

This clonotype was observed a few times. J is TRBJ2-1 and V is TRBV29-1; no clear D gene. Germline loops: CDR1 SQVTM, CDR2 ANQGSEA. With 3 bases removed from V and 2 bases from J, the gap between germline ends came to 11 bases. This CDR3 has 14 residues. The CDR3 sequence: CSVDPPGAYNEQFF. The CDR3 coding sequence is TGCAGCGTTGACCCGCCGGGCGCCTACAATGAGCAGTTCTTC.

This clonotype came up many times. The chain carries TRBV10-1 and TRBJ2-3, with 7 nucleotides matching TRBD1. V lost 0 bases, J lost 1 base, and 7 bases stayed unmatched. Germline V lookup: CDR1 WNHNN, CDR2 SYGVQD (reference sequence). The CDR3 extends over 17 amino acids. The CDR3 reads CASSESKTGAGTDTQYF. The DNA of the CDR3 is TGCGCCAGCAGTGAGTCGAAAACAGGGGCGGGCACAGATACGCAGTATTTT.

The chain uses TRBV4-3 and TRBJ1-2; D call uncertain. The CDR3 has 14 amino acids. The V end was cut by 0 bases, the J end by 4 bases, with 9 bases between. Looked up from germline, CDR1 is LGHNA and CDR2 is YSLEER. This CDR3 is CASSQDRNGYGYTF. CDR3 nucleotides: TGCGCCAGCAGCCAAGATCGGAACGGCTATGGCTACACCTTC.

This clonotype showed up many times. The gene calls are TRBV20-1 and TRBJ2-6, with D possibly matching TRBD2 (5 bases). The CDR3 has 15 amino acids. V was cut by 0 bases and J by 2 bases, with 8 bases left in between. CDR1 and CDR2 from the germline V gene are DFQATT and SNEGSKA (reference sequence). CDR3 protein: CSARDDGAGANVLTF. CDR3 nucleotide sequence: TGCAGTGCTAGAGATGACGGGGCTGGGGCCAACGTCCTGACTTTC.

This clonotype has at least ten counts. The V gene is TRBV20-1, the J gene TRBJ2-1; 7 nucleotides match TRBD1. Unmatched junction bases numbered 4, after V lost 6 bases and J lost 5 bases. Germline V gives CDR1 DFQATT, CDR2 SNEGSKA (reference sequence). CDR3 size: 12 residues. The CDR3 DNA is TGCAGTGCAGGGGGCCTGGACAATGAGCAGTTCTTC. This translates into CSAGGLDNEQFF.

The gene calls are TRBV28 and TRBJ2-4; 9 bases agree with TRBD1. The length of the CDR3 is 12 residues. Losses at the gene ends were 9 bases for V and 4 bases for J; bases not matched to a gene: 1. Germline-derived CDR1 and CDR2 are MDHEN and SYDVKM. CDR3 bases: TGTGCCAGTGGGACAGGGAAAAACATTCAGTACTTC. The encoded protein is CASGTGKNIQYF.

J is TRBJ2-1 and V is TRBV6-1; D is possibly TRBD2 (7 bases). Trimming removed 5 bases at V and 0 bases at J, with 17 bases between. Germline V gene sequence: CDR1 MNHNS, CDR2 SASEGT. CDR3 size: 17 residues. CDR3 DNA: TGTGCCAGCAGTCGACTGGGACGGGGGGCCTCCTACAATGAGCAGTTCTTC. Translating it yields CASSRLGRGASYNEQFF.

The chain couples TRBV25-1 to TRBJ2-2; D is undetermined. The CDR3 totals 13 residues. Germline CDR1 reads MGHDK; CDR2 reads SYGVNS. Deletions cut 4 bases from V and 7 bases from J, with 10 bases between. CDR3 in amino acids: CASSVRASGELFF. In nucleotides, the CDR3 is TGTGCCAGCAGTGTTAGGGCGAGCGGGGAGCTGTTTTTT.

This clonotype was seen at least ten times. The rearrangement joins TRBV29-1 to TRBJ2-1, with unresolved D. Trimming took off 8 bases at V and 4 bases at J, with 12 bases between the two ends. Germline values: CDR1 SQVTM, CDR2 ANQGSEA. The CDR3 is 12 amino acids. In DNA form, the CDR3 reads TGCAGCCAATCGGACGGATACAATGAGCAGTTCTTC. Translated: CSQSDGYNEQFF.

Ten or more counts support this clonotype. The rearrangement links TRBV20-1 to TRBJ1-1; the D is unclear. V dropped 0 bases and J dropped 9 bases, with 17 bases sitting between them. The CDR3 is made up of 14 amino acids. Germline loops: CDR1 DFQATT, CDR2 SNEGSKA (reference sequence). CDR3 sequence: CSARDPGRAPQAFF. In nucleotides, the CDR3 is TGCAGTGCTAGAGATCCGGGGAGGGCCCCACAAGCTTTCTTT.

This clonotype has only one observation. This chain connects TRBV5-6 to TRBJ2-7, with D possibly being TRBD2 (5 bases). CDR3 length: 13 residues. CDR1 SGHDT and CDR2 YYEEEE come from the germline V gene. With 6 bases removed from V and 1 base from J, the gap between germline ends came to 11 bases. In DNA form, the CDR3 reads TGTGCCAGCACCATAAGACTATCCTACGAGCAGTACTTC. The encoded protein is CASTIRLSYEQYF.

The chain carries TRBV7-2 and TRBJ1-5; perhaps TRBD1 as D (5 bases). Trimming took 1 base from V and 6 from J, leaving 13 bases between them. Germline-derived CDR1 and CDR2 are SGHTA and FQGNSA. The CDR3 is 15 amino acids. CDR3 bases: TGTGCCAGCAGCTTAGTTGGGGGTAAGGGTCAGCCCCAGCATTTT. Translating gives CASSLVGGKGQPQHF.

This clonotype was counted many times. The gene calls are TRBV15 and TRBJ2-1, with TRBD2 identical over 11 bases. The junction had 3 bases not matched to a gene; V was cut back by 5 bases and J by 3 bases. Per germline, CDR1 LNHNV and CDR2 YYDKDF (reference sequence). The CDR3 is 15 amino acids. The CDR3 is CATSLLAGDYNEQFF. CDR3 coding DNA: TGTGCCACCAGCCTACTAGCGGGGGACTACAATGAGCAGTTCTTC.

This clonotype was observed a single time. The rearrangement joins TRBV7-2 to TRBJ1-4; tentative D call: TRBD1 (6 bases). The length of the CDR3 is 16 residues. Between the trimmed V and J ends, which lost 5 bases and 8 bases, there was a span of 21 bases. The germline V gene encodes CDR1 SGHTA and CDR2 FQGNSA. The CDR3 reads CASSLTGNPIDEKLFF. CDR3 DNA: TGTGCCAGCAGCCTCACAGGGAACCCTATCGACGAAAAACTGTTTTTT.

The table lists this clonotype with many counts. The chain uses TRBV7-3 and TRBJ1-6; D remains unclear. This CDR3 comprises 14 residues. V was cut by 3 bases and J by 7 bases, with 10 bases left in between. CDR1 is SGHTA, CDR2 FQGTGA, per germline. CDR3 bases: TGTGCCAGCAGCTTGAATTCGGGAAATTCACCCCTCCACTTT. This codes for CASSLNSGNSPLHF.

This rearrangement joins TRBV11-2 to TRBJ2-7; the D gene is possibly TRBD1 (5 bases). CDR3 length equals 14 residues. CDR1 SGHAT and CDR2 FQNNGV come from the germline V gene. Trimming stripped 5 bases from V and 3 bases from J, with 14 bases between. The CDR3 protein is CASSPGKGFYEQYV. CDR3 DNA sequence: TGTGCCAGCAGCCCAGGGAAAGGGTTCTACGAGCAGTACGTC.